This entry features one T cell receptor beta chain sequence. The V end was cut by 0 bases, the J end by 6 bases, with 10 bases between. From germline, CDR1 is SGDLS and CDR2 YYNGEE. The CDR3 is made up of 15 amino acids. This sample is part of a study of blood T cell repertoires in COVID-19. Study overall: Both acute and convalescent COVID-19 samples were obtained from the United States, Italy and Spain.

The protocol was immunoSEQ multiplex PCR, while the TCRdb copy is restricted to in-frame clones and leaves out a portion. Here the sample spans fewer than 500,000 clones, more than 70% being singletons. The sequence was collected from a man under 40 who had recovered from COVID-19. Sequenced material: PBMCs or T cells enriched from blood (not recorded which). The chain couples TRBV9 to TRBJ1-6, with D unresolved. The CDR3 DNA reads TGTGCCAGCAGCGTAGGTGGGCGTAGTAATTCACCCCTCCACTTT. Its protein is CASSVGGRSNSPLHF.